One and the same sample provided the 3 T cell receptor beta chains below, sequenced in a study of OX40 agonist ivuxolimab in advanced cancers. Clones were sequenced by immunoSEQ multiplex PCR, and TCRdb holds only the in-frame ones, with some missing. Of 13,000 to 15,000 clones listed, 77% are singletons. The material was CD4+ or CD8+ T cells sorted from blood, obtained in a trial of the OX40 agonist ivuxolimab. Source of these receptors: an adult with an advanced solid tumor such as melanoma, head and neck, liver or kidney cancer.

V and J are TRBV11-3 and TRBJ1-1; 7 bases align to TRBD1. Germline loops: CDR1 SGHNT, CDR2 YENEEA. CDR3 length: 14 residues. V lost 3 bases and J lost 3; bases outside the gene matches: 4. The CDR3 here is CASSLTGTDTEAFF. The CDR3 DNA reads as TGTGCCAGCAGCTTGACAGGGACGGACACTGAAGCTTTCTTT. Variable domain in full (rest from reference TRBV11-3 and TRBJ1-1): EAGVVQSPRYKIIEKKQPVAFWCNPISGHNTLYWYLQNLGQGPELLIRYENEEAVDDSQLPKDRFSAERLKGVDSTLKIQPAELGDSAVYLCASSLTGTDTEAFFGQGTRLTVV.

This clone was seen a single time. The chain has TRBV28 and TRBJ2-1, with D possibly being TRBD1 or TRBD2 (5 bases each). CDR1 and CDR2 from the germline V gene are MDHEN and SYDVKM. The CDR3 is made up of 12 amino acids. Trimming took 3 bases from V and 12 from J, leaving 12 bases between them. This CDR3 reads CASSFPMRGQFF. In nucleotides, the CDR3 is TGTGCCAGCAGTTTCCCCATGAGGGGGCAGTTCTTC.

This clone was seen more than once but under ten times. The chain links TRBV20-1 to TRBJ2-7; D is possibly TRBD2 (5 bases). CDR3 length equals 10 residues. The V end was cut by 5 bases, the J end by 4 bases, with 6 bases between. The V gene's germline CDR1 is DFQATT and CDR2 SNEGSKA (reference sequence). The CDR3 is CSASGYEQYF. CDR3 in DNA: TGCAGTGCTTCGGGGTACGAGCAGTACTTC.